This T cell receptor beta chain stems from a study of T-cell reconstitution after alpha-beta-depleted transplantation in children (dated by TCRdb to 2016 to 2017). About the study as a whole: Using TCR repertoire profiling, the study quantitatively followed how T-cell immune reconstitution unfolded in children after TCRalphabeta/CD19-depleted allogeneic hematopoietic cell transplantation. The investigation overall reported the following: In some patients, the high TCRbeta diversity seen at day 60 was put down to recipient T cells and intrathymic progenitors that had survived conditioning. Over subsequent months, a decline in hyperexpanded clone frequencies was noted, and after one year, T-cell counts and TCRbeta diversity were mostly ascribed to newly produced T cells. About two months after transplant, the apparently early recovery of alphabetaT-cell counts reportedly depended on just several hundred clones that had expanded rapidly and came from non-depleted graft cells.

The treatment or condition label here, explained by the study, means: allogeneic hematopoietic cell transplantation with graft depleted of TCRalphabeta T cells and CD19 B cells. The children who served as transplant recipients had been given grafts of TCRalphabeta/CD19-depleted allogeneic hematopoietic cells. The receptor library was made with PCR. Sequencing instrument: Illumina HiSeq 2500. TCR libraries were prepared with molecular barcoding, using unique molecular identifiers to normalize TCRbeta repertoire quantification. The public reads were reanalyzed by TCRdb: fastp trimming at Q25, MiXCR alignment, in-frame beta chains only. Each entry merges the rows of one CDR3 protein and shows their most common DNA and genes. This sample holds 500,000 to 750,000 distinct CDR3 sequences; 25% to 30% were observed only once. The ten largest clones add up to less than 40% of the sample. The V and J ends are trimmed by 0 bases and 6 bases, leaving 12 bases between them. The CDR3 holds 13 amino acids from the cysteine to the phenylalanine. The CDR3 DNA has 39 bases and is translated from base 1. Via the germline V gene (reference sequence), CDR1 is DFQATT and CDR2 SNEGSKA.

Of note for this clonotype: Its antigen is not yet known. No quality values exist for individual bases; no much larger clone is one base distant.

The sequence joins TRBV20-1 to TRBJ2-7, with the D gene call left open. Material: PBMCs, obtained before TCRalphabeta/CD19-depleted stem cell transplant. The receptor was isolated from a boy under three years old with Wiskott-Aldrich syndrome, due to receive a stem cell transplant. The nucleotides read TGCAGTGCTAGAGACCTTCAAGTCTTCGAGCAGTACTTC. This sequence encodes CSARDLQVFEQYF.